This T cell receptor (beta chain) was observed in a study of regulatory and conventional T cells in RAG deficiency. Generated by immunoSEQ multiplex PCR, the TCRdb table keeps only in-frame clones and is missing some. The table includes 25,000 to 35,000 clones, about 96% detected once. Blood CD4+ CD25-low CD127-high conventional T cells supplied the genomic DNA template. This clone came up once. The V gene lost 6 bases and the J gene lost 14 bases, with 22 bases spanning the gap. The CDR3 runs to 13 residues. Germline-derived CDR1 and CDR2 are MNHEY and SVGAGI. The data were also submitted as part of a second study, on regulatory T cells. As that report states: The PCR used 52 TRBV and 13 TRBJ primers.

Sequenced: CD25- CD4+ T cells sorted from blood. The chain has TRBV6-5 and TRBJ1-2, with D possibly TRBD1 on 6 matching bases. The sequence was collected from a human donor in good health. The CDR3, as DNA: TGTGCCAGCAGCGCCCGGGACACCTTCCCCCCAACCTTC. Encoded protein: CASSARDTFPPTF.